These 31 T cell receptor beta chains share one sample of origin, sequenced in a study of vaccination and CD4 T cells after COVID-19. Time point: late sampling 161 to 241 days after vaccination in a few convalescent patients. Noted treatment: approximately 10-day PBMC culture with coronavirus spike peptide pools or control peptides (ViraFEST assay). Sequencing of cultured CD4+ T cell DNA used the Oncomine TCR Beta short-read assay. TCRdb independently ran MiXCR on the PCR reads; one entry per CDR3 protein. The data contain tens of thousands of distinct CDR3 sequences, under 40% of them singletons. Their antigens are not known. The sequenced sample was CD4+ T cells from blood, cultured in vitro, obtained about 7 months after SARS-CoV-2 vaccination. The origin of the receptors is a human donor who had recovered from COVID-19.

The chain employs TRBV28 and TRBJ2-7; a weak D match, TRBD1 (5 bases). V shed 5 bases and J shed 0 bases, with 11 bases lying between them. The CDR3 loop spans 14 amino acids. Looked up from germline, CDR1 is MDHEN and CDR2 is SYDVKM. CDR3 protein: CASSVHRSSYEQYF. CDR3 DNA: TGTGCCAGCAGTGTCCACAGGAGCTCCTACGAGCAGTACTTC.

This chain joins TRBV7-9 and TRBJ1-6; 8 bases match TRBD1. V gave up 5 bases and J gave up 8 bases; unmatched junction bases: 11. This CDR3 comprises 16 residues. In germline, CDR1 is SEHNR, CDR2 FQNEAQ (reference sequence). CDR3 in amino acids: CASSSPDRALDSPLHF. CDR3 in DNA: TGTGCCAGCAGCAGCCCGGACAGGGCACTGGATTCACCCCTCCACTTT. Full variable domain (remainder filled in from reference TRBV7-9 and TRBJ1-6): DTGVSQNPRHKITKRGQNVTFRCDPISEHNRLYWYRQTLGQGPEFLTYFQNEAQLEKSRLLSDRFSAERPKGSFSTLEIQRTEQGDSAMYLCASSSPDRALDSPLHFGNGTRLTVT.

V is TRBV6-1 and J is TRBJ2-1; 16 bases match TRBD2. There are 17 residues in the CDR3. Germline trimming cut 0 bases from V and 10 bases from J; bases unmatched to any gene: 6. Per the germline V gene, CDR1 is MNHNS and CDR2 is SASEGT. In nucleotides, the CDR3 is TGTGCCAGCAGTGAAGCGCGGGGACTAGCGGGAGGGCCAGAGCAGTTCTTC. Protein product: CASSEARGLAGGPEQFF.

The chain joins TRBV15 to TRBJ2-7, with D tentatively TRBD2 (5 bases). The CDR3 runs to 14 residues. V dropped 2 bases and J dropped 0 bases, with 8 bases sitting between them. CDR1 and CDR2 from the germline V gene are LNHNV and YYDKDF (reference sequence). The CDR3 sequence is CATSRKRFSYEQYF. DNA of the CDR3: TGTGCCACCAGCAGAAAGCGGTTCTCCTACGAGCAGTACTTC.

The chain employs TRBV6-1 and TRBJ1-5, with D unresolved. Germline V gene sequence: CDR1 MNHNS, CDR2 SASEGT. This CDR3 contains 16 residues. The V and J ends lost 6 bases and 4 bases respectively, with 19 bases between them. The CDR3 DNA reads as TGTGCCAGCAGCCGCGACGGGCCACTCCGTAATCAGCCCCAGCATTTT. Protein product: CASSRDGPLRNQPQHF.

This clonotype has just a few counts. The rearrangement links TRBV28 to TRBJ2-7; D remains ambiguous. The V gene's germline CDR1 is MDHEN and CDR2 SYDVKM. The CDR3 covers 13 residues. V lost 2 bases and J lost 2, with 7 bases in between. The CDR3 spells CASSLGQTYEQYF. CDR3 bases: TGTGCCAGCAGTTTAGGGCAAACCTACGAGCAGTACTTC. Full variable domain (rest looked up from reference TRBV28 and TRBJ2-7): DVKVTQSSRYLVKRTGEKVFLECVQDMDHENMFWYRQDPGLGLRLIYFSYDVKMKEKGDIPEGYSVSREKKERFSLILESASTNQTSMYLCASSLGQTYEQYFGPGTRLTVT.

The V call is TRBV19, the J call TRBJ2-7; 9 nucleotides line up with TRBD1. CDR1 LNHDA and CDR2 SQIVND come from the germline V gene (reference sequence). The CDR3 length is 13 residues. V shed 4 bases and J 4 bases; nucleotides not matched to a gene: 2. The CDR3 spells CASSTGQGYEQYF. CDR3 sequence (DNA): TGTGCCAGTAGTACGGGACAGGGATACGAGCAGTACTTC.

A few counts support this clonotype. This sequence joins TRBV7-2 and TRBJ1-2, with D perhaps matching TRBD1 (5 bases). Trimming cost V 5 bases and J 3 bases, with 13 bases left between them. The CDR3 is 14 residues long. CDR1 is SGHTA and CDR2 is FQGNSA in the germline V gene. CDR3 residues: CASSPGAWDYGYTF. The CDR3 DNA reads TGTGCCAGCAGCCCTGGGGCATGGGACTATGGCTACACCTTC.

The chain has TRBV5-6 and TRBJ2-6; D is perhaps TRBD2 (7 bases). The V and J ends lost 4 bases and 2 bases respectively, with 16 bases between them. The length of the CDR3 is 17 residues. Germline V gene sequence: CDR1 SGHDT, CDR2 YYEEEE. Here the CDR3 reads CASSTRGGTAGANVLTF. The CDR3 DNA is TGTGCCAGCAGCACGAGGGGGGGAACCGCTGGGGCCAACGTCCTGACTTTC.

This clonotype has more than one count but fewer than ten. This chain uses TRBV20-1 with TRBJ2-5; no firm D call. Trimming removed 4 bases at V and 3 bases at J, with 6 bases between. CDR1 is DFQATT, CDR2 SNEGSKA, per germline (reference sequence). The CDR3 runs to 11 residues. CDR3 sequence (DNA): TGCAGTGCTAACCCTAAAGAGACCCAGTACTTC. It yields the protein CSANPKETQYF.

Only a few counts were recorded for this clonotype. The chain recombines TRBV6-1 with TRBJ2-5, with TRBD2 matching 12 bases. In germline, CDR1 is MNHNS, CDR2 SASEGT. V dropped 2 bases and J dropped 4; count of bases not matched to a gene: 14. This CDR3 contains 19 residues. CDR3 sequence: CASSERGLRASGRVETQYF. CDR3 coding DNA: TGTGCCAGCAGTGAACGGGGTTTGAGGGCTAGCGGGAGGGTAGAGACCCAGTACTTC.

J is TRBJ2-7 and V is TRBV10-3, with D maybe TRBD2 (6 bases). Germline values: CDR1 ENHRY, CDR2 SYGVKD. With 6 bases removed from V and 1 base from J, the gap between germline ends came to 10 bases. CDR3 length: 13 residues. The CDR3 region is CAIRGTDSYEQYF. The CDR3 DNA reads as TGTGCCATCAGGGGGACTGATTCCTACGAGCAGTACTTC.

This clonotype was found a few times. The V gene is TRBV7-9, the J gene TRBJ1-2, with 8 bases lining up with TRBD1. Germline V gene lookup returns CDR1 SEHNR and CDR2 FQNEAQ (reference sequence). The CDR3 spans 14 residues. The ends lost 5 bases at V and 4 bases at J; junction bases unmatched: 6. The chain's CDR3 is CASSPMGQVYGYTF. The CDR3 nucleotides are TGTGCCAGCAGCCCAATGGGACAGGTCTATGGCTACACCTTC.

By share of the sample, this clonotype is medium-sized. The chain couples TRBV6-5 to TRBJ1-2; D is unclear. CDR1 MNHEY and CDR2 SVGAGI come from the germline V gene. The CDR3 length is 13 residues. The ends were cut back, 2 bases at V and 6 bases at J, with 10 bases in the middle. The CDR3 sequence: CASSYNWVDGYTF. The CDR3 region has the DNA TGTGCCAGCAGTTACAATTGGGTGGATGGCTACACCTTC.

J is TRBJ2-3 and V is TRBV20-1, with 7 bases aligning to TRBD1. The CDR3 spans 14 residues. Looked up from germline, CDR1 is DFQATT and CDR2 is SNEGSKA (reference sequence). The V and J ends lost 6 bases and 2 bases, in that order; junction bases with no gene match: 8. The DNA for the CDR3 is TGCAGTGCCTCGACAGGGCGCTACACAGATACGCAGTATTTT. Residues: CSASTGRYTDTQYF.

This clonotype was counted a few times. The chain has TRBV29-1 and TRBJ2-7; TRBD2 agrees at 13 bases. Germline trimming cut 7 bases from V and 4 bases from J; bases unmatched to any gene: 4. Germline V CDR1 and CDR2: SQVTM, ANQGSEA. This CDR3 comprises 13 residues. CDR3 sequence (DNA): TGCAGCGCTAGGACTAGCGGGAGTTACGAGCAGTACTTC. Its translation: CSARTSGSYEQYF.

The chain links TRBV7-2 to TRBJ1-2, with D perhaps TRBD1 (6 bases). The CDR3 runs 13 residues. The germline CDR1 and CDR2 sequences are SGHTA and FQGNSA. The V gene lost 2 bases and the J gene lost 7 bases, with 11 bases spanning the gap. As DNA, the CDR3 is TGTGCCAGCAGCTTAACAGGGACGAGTGGCTACACCTTC. Protein sequence: CASSLTGTSGYTF.

This clonotype was detected a few times. CDR3 bases: TGTGCCAGCAGCCGTTGGACAGGGGGTAATTCACCCCTCCACTTT. Protein: CASSRWTGGNSPLHF. The chain recombines TRBV7-2 with TRBJ1-6, with TRBD1 identical over 10 bases. This CDR3 contains 15 residues. The V and J ends lost 5 bases and 6 bases, in that order; junction bases with no gene match: 4. Germline V lookup: CDR1 SGHTA, CDR2 FQGNSA. The entire variable domain, with the rest obtained from reference TRBV7-2 and TRBJ1-6, is as follows: GAGVSQSPSNKVTEKGKDVELRCDPISGHTALYWYRQSLGQGLEFLIYFQGNSAPDKSGLPSDRFSAERTGGSVSTLTIQRTQQEDSAVYLCASSRWTGGNSPLHFGNGTRLTVT.

This sequence joins TRBV19 and TRBJ2-5; tentatively, D is TRBD1 or TRBD2 (5 bases each). This CDR3 spans 13 amino acids. V lost 6 bases and J lost 5, with 13 bases in between. Germline CDR1 and CDR2: LNHDA and SQIVND (reference sequence). CDR3 bases: TGTGCCAGTAGGGAGCCAGGGAGCGAGACCCAGTACTTC. As protein: CASREPGSETQYF.

This chain links TRBV6-1 with TRBJ2-1; 7 nucleotides line up with TRBD1. Trimming removed 7 bases from V and 3 bases from J; junction bases left unmatched: 9. The CDR3 length is 15 residues. CDR1 is MNHNS, CDR2 SASEGT, per germline. The CDR3 coding sequence is TGTGCCAGCACGTCAACCACAGGGGACTACAATGAGCAGTTCTTC. This sequence encodes CASTSTTGDYNEQFF.

V and J are TRBV19 and TRBJ2-5, with 8 bases fitting TRBD2. CDR1 LNHDA and CDR2 SQIVND come from the germline V gene (reference sequence). V was clipped by 5 bases and J by 7 bases; unmatched bases: 12. The CDR3 is made up of 15 amino acids. CDR3 nucleotides: TGTGCCAGTAGTCCCACGAGCGGGAGATTTGGGACCCAGTACTTC. It encodes CASSPTSGRFGTQYF.

The chain uses TRBV7-2 and TRBJ1-2, with D perhaps matching TRBD1 (5 bases). Germline loops: CDR1 SGHTA, CDR2 FQGNSA. The CDR3 contains 15 residues. V gave up 5 bases and J gave up 4 bases, with 17 bases separating them. CDR3 nucleotide sequence: TGTGCCAGCAGCCCTTCGTCGTTGGGGACCTATGGCTACACCTTC. This gives the protein CASSPSSLGTYGYTF.

This clonotype was recorded a few times. In nucleotides, the CDR3 is TGCAGTGCTGGGACTAGCGGGCCCATTAAGACCCAGTACTTC. The encoded protein is CSAGTSGPIKTQYF. The chain employs TRBV20-1 and TRBJ2-5; 12 nucleotides agree with TRBD2. With V trimmed by 5 bases and J by 6 bases, 7 bases remained unmatched. The CDR3 sequence is 14 residues long. Germline lookup yields CDR1 DFQATT and CDR2 SNEGSKA (reference sequence).

The chain carries TRBV19 and TRBJ1-5; 11 nucleotides line up with TRBD1. The CDR3 runs to 16 residues. The V gene's germline CDR1 is LNHDA and CDR2 SQIVND (reference sequence). The V and J ends lost 6 bases and 5 bases, in that order; junction bases with no gene match: 9. CDR3 bases: TGTGCCAGTAGGCTTTCCGGGACAGGGGGACATCAGCCCCAGCATTTT. It codes for CASRLSGTGGHQPQHF.

The chain joins TRBV10-3 to TRBJ2-3; tentative D call: TRBD1 (6 bases). Trimming shortened V by 5 bases and J by 6 bases, and 15 bases separated the two germline ends. The CDR3 has 14 residues. Germline loops: CDR1 ENHRY, CDR2 SYGVKD. CDR3 amino acids: CAISPGHGKDTQYF. DNA of the CDR3: TGTGCCATCAGTCCGGGACATGGAAAGGATACGCAGTATTTT.

The V and J genes are TRBV7-6 and TRBJ2-3; no clear D gene. The CDR3 contains 15 residues. The V end was cut by 2 bases, the J end by 0 bases, with 9 bases between. Germline V gives CDR1 SGHVS, CDR2 FNYEAQ. The CDR3 sequence is CASSLTYTSTDTQYF. In DNA, the CDR3 is TGTGCCAGCAGCTTAACGTACACTAGCACAGATACGCAGTATTTT.

This clonotype appeared a few times. The chain is built from TRBV6-1 and TRBJ2-7; TRBD2 aligns across 8 bases. J lost 3 bases, V lost 6 bases, and 7 bases had no gene match. Per the germline V gene, CDR1 is MNHNS and CDR2 is SASEGT. This CDR3 has 14 amino acids. As DNA, the CDR3 is TGTGCCAGCAGCGGGACTAGAGGAGGCTACGAGCAGTACTTC. Translation: CASSGTRGGYEQYF.

The V gene is TRBV28, the J gene TRBJ1-1; TRBD1 agrees at 8 bases. Per the germline V gene, CDR1 is MDHEN and CDR2 is SYDVKM. The J segment lost 4 bases and the V segment lost 6 bases, leaving 10 bases of the junction unmatched. The CDR3 runs to 15 residues. This chain's CDR3 is CASRVLRGRITEAFF. For the CDR3, the DNA is TGTGCCAGCAGGGTTCTCAGGGGGCGCATCACTGAAGCTTTCTTT.

The chain combines TRBV7-2 with TRBJ2-3; 7 bases agree with TRBD2. Germline values: CDR1 SGHTA, CDR2 FQGNSA. The CDR3 is 15 amino acids. V trimming: 2 bases; J trimming: 4 bases; junction bases outside the gene matches: 6. CDR3 nucleotide sequence: TGTGCCAGCAGCTTAAATGGCGGGAGCCCAGATACGCAGTATTTT. Protein: CASSLNGGSPDTQYF.

This rearrangement joins TRBV5-6 to TRBJ2-6; no clear D gene. With 4 bases removed from V and 2 bases from J, the gap between germline ends came to 13 bases. Germline lookup yields CDR1 SGHDT and CDR2 YYEEEE. CDR3 length: 16 residues. CDR3 bases: TGTGCCAGCAGCCCGGTTCGCGGAGCTGGGGCCAACGTCCTGACTTTC. It translates to CASSPVRGAGANVLTF. Full variable domain (remainder filled in from reference TRBV5-6 and TRBJ2-6): DAGVTQSPTHLIKTRGQQVTLRCSPKSGHDTVSWYQQALGQGPQFIFQYYEEEERQRGNFPDRFSGHQFPNYSSELNVNALLLGDSALYLCASSPVRGAGANVLTFGAGSRLTVL.

In this sample, this clonotype is medium-sized (0.01 to 0.1%). J is TRBJ2-5 and V is TRBV20-1; 10 nucleotides align to TRBD2. The CDR3 has 15 residues. V lost 0 bases, J lost 4 bases, and 5 bases stayed unmatched. The germline V gene has CDR1 DFQATT and CDR2 SNEGSKA (reference sequence). As DNA, the CDR3 is TGCAGTGCTAGAGACAGCGGGAGGGCCCCAGAGACCCAGTACTTC. It translates to CSARDSGRAPETQYF.